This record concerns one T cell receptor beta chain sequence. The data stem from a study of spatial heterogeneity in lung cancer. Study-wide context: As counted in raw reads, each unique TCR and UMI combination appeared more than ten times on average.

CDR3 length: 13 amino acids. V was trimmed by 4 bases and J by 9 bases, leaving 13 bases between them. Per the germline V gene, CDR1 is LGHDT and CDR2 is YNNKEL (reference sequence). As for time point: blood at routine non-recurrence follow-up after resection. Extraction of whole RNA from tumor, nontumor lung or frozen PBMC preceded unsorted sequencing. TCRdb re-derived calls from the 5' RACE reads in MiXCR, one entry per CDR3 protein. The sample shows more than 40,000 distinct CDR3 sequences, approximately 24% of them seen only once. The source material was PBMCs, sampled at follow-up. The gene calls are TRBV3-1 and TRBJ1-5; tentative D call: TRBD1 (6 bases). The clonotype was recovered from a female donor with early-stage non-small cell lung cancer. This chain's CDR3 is CASSPPGVGPQHF. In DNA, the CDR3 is TGTGCCAGCAGCCCCCCAGGGGTAGGGCCCCAGCATTTT.